This paragraph covers one T cell receptor (beta chain) sequence. A sample-barcoded 5' primer and a J-beta primer mix were used in a second PCR of roughly 7 to 12 cycles. MiXCR, run by TCRdb on the 5' RACE reads, gives a single entry per CDR3 protein. The table includes some 790,000 distinct CDR3 sequences, around 28% detected once. The sample comes from a study of blood T cells in healthy people across ages. Looked up from germline, CDR1 is WSHSY and CDR2 is SAAADI. Trimming took off 0 bases at V and 2 bases at J, with 17 bases between the two ends. The CDR3 runs to 17 residues. The V call is TRBV10-2, the J call TRBJ2-7; TRBD1 is a possible D gene (6 bases). Sample: blood. The TCR originated in an elderly woman in good health. CDR3 nucleotide sequence: TGCGCCAGCAGTGAGTCGCAGGGGTTGGCAGTCCCCTACGAGCAGTACTTC. Translation: CASSESQGLAVPYEQYF.